This TCR beta chain originates from a study of a mutant IDH1 vaccine in newly diagnosed glioma. Study-level information: Treated patients had a mean age of roughly 40 years and a roughly 62% male, around 40% female split.

About this clone itself: Its antigen is unknown.

Germline CDR1 reads LGHNA; CDR2 reads YNFKEQ. The CDR3 length is 16 residues. The V end lost 5 bases, the J end lost 6 bases, and 20 bases lay between the germline ends. Here immunoSEQ multiplex PCR was the method, and the copy in TCRdb shows in-frame clones only, minus some. The table records over 50,000 clones, roughly 72% of them present only once. The time point here: week 47, end of study. A single vaccine dose contained 300 ug of mutant IDH1 20-mer peptide, and topical imiquimod was used with it. Material: PBMCs, obtained from a glioma patient whose treatment included an IDH1 peptide vaccine. The receptor comes from a woman in her 40s with glioma. Some clones in this sample may be carry-over from other donors' samples. The chain uses TRBV4-2 and TRBJ2-4; D possibly corresponds to TRBD2 (5 bases). In nucleotides, the CDR3 is TGTGCCAGCAGCAGGGATCTAGCAGTGACGGGAAACATTCAGTACTTC. Its translation is CASSRDLAVTGNIQYF.